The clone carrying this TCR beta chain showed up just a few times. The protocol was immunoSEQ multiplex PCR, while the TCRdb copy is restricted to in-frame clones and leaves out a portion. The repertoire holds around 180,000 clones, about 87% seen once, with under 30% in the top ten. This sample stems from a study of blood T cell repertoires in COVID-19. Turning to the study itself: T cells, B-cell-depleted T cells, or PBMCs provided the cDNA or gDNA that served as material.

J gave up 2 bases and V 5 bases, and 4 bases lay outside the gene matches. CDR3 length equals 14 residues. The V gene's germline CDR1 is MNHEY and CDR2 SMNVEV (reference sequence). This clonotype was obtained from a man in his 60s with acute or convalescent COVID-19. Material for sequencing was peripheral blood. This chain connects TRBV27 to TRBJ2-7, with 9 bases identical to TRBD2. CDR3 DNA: TGTGCCAGCAGTCGACTAGCGGTACCCTACGAGCAGTACTTC. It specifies CASSRLAVPYEQYF.